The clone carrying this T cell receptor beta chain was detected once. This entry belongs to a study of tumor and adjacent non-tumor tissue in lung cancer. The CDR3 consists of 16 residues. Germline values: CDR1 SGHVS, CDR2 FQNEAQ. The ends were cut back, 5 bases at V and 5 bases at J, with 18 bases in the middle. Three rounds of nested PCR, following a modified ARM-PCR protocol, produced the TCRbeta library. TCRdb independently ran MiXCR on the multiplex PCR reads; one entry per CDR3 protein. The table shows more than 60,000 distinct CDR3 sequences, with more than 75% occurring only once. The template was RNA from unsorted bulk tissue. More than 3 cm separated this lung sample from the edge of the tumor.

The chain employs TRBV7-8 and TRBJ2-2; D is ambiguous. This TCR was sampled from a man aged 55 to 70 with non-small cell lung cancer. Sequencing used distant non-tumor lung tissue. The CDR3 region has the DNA TGTGCCAGCAGCCATAAGGAGAGGCTATTAACCGGGGAGCTGTTTTTT. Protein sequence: CASSHKERLLTGELFF.